The rows below give T cell receptor beta chains drawn from one sample of a study of CXCR3-negative and CXCR3-positive naive CD8 T cells. TCRdb re-called the 5' RACE reads; one entry per CDR3 protein, DNA not given. The sample includes roughly 29,000 distinct CDR3 sequences. The source material was memory CD8+ T cells from blood. Source of these receptors: a human donor in good health. Some clones in this sample may be carry-over from other donors' samples. Each CDR3 is given with its conserved first and last residue. Rows may omit the clone size; those that give it use once, few, many or a size class.

clone_size: -
v_call: TRBV4-3
j_call: TRBJ1-6
cdr3_aa: CASSQAGTVLNSPLHF

clone_size: -
v_call: TRBV7-9
j_call: TRBJ2-7
cdr3_aa: CASSPGLEQYF

clone_size: -
v_call: TRBV6-2/TRBV6-3
j_call: TRBJ2-7
cdr3_aa: CASTVTEPYEQYF

clone_size: -
v_call: TRBV25-1
j_call: TRBJ1-1
cdr3_aa: CASSEYTGSVNTEAFF

clone_size: -
v_call: TRBV7-9
j_call: TRBJ2-7
cdr3_aa: CASSRRQSYEQYF

clone_size: -
v_call: TRBV9
j_call: TRBJ2-7
cdr3_aa: CASSVETGNSYEQYF

clone_size: medium-sized
v_call: TRBV6-4
j_call: TRBJ2-3
cdr3_aa: CASSDYSTDTQYF

clone_size: -
v_call: TRBV7-8
j_call: TRBJ1-1
cdr3_aa: CASSPRTESDMNTEAFF

clone_size: -
v_call: TRBV5-1
j_call: TRBJ2-7
cdr3_aa: CASSLRQGNRVYEQYF

clone_size: -
v_call: TRBV15
j_call: TRBJ1-5
cdr3_aa: CATRREQGAGQPQHF

clone_size: -
v_call: TRBV20-1
j_call: TRBJ2-1
cdr3_aa: CSAGDRGRSYNEQFF

clone_size: -
v_call: TRBV19
j_call: TRBJ2-1
cdr3_aa: CASSIEVSNNEQFF

clone_size: medium-sized
v_call: TRBV7-9
j_call: TRBJ2-7
cdr3_aa: CASSRQGLPNDEQYF

clone_size: -
v_call: TRBV5-4
j_call: TRBJ1-2
cdr3_aa: CASSLSRLLEGYTF

clone_size: -
v_call: TRBV15
j_call: TRBJ2-1
cdr3_aa: CATSPGTGDNEQFF

clone_size: -
v_call: TRBV7-9
j_call: TRBJ2-7
cdr3_aa: CASSLGAGYEQYF

clone_size: -
v_call: TRBV5-1
j_call: TRBJ2-1
cdr3_aa: CASSRTSGESSYNEQFF

clone_size: -
v_call: TRBV7-2
j_call: TRBJ1-1
cdr3_aa: CASSLNIEAFF

clone_size: -
v_call: TRBV4-2
j_call: TRBJ1-2
cdr3_aa: CASSQDVLGNYGYTF

clone_size: -
v_call: TRBV7-2
j_call: TRBJ2-1
cdr3_aa: CASSTGLSNEQFF

clone_size: -
v_call: TRBV6-5
j_call: TRBJ2-5
cdr3_aa: CASSYSIAAPRETQYF

clone_size: -
v_call: TRBV5-1
j_call: TRBJ2-2
cdr3_aa: CASSPQVLPFLVTGELFF

clone_size: -
v_call: TRBV2
j_call: TRBJ1-1
cdr3_aa: CARKGQDGRTEAFF

clone_size: -
v_call: TRBV6-4
j_call: TRBJ1-5
cdr3_aa: CASSVSSNQPQHF

clone_size: -
v_call: TRBV18
j_call: TRBJ2-1
cdr3_aa: CASSTNGGPYNEQFF

clone_size: -
v_call: TRBV6-4
j_call: TRBJ2-1
cdr3_aa: CASSDSGQGHNEQFF

clone_size: -
v_call: TRBV5-1
j_call: TRBJ2-2
cdr3_aa: CASSLIETDTGELFF

clone_size: -
v_call: TRBV6-4
j_call: TRBJ2-2
cdr3_aa: CASSDSGAGELFF